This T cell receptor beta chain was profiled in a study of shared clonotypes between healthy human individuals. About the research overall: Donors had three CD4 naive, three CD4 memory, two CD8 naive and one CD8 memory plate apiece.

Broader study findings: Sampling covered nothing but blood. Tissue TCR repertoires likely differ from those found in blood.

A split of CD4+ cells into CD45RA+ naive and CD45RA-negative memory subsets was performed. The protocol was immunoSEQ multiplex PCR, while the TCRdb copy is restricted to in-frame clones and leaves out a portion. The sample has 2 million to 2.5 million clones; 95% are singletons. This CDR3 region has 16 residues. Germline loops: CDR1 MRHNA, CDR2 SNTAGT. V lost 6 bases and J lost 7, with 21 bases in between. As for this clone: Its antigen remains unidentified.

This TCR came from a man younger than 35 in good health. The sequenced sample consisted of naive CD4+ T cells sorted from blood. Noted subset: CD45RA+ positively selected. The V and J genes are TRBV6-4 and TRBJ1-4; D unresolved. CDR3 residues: CASSGPWASAGEKLFF. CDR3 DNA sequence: TGTGCCAGCAGCGGACCCTGGGCCTCGGCGGGTGAAAAACTGTTTTTT.